The 8 T cell receptor beta chains presented below share a single source sample, sequenced in a study of T-cell memory formation after mild COVID-19. MiXCR was run by TCRdb on the 5' RACE reads, yielding one entry per CDR3 protein. The table records around 200,000 distinct CDR3 sequences, about a fifth of them present only once. Material for sequencing was PBMCs or a T cell subset sorted from them (not recorded which). These receptors originate from a man younger than 35 who had mild COVID-19 (a few samples of this study predate the infection). Cell type and time point are not known.

The chain joins TRBV25-1 to TRBJ2-2; 7 bases are a match to TRBD1. Germline CDR1 reads MGHDK; CDR2 reads SYGVNS. CDR3 length: 15 amino acids. The V and J ends lost 2 bases and 6 bases, in that order; junction bases with no gene match: 6. CDR3 in amino acids: CASSETGTEAGELFF. In nucleotides, the CDR3 is TGTGCCAGCAGTGAAACCGGGACAGAGGCCGGGGAGCTGTTTTTT.

The table lists this clonotype with a few counts. In nucleotides, the CDR3 is TGTGCCAGCACCACCATCGGAGAAGGGAACACCGGGGAGCTGTTTTTT. Its translation is CASTTIGEGNTGELFF. The gene calls are TRBV28 and TRBJ2-2; D is undetermined. The CDR3 sequence is 16 residues long. Germline CDR1 is MDHEN and CDR2 is SYDVKM. V shed 7 bases and J shed 1 base, with 16 bases lying between them.

This clonotype was counted once. The chain joins TRBV20-1 to TRBJ2-7; D remains ambiguous. The CDR3 extends over 11 amino acids. Deletions cut 3 bases from V and 4 bases from J, with 7 bases between. Germline CDR1 is DFQATT and CDR2 is SNEGSKA (reference sequence). CDR3 sequence: CSASRLYEQYF. CDR3 coding DNA: TGCAGTGCTAGCCGACTTTACGAGCAGTACTTC.

The chain carries TRBV4-3 and TRBJ2-3; D is perhaps TRBD1 (5 bases). The CDR3 contains 15 residues. Trimming shortened V by 5 bases and J by 7 bases, and 19 bases separated the two germline ends. Germline V gene sequence: CDR1 LGHNA, CDR2 YSLEER. The CDR3: CASSDYGQARYTQYF. CDR3 sequence (DNA): TGCGCCAGCAGCGATTACGGACAAGCAAGGTATACGCAGTATTTT.

The table lists this clonotype with many counts. The chain links TRBV30 to TRBJ2-7; D possibly uses TRBD1 or TRBD2 (5 bases each). From germline, CDR1 is GTSNPN and CDR2 SVGIG (reference sequence). Trimming stripped 5 bases from V and 2 bases from J, with 7 bases between. The CDR3 runs 11 residues. CDR3 protein: CAWGDAYEQYF. DNA of the CDR3: TGTGCCTGGGGGGACGCCTACGAGCAGTACTTC.

The chain uses TRBV28 and TRBJ2-1; a weak D match, TRBD1 (5 bases). With 3 bases removed from V and 15 bases from J, the gap between germline ends came to 18 bases. The CDR3 covers 13 residues. Looked up from germline, CDR1 is MDHEN and CDR2 is SYDVKM. CDR3: CASSFPLTGIWFF. Here the CDR3 DNA reads TGTGCCAGCAGTTTCCCCCTCACAGGTATATGGTTCTTC.

The rearrangement joins TRBV25-1 to TRBJ2-5, with D unresolved. The CDR3 has 15 residues. V lost 2 bases, J lost 4 bases, and 14 bases lay in between. Germline-derived CDR1 and CDR2 are MGHDK and SYGVNS. The CDR3 protein is CASSERHGRSETQYF. The CDR3 DNA is TGTGCCAGCAGTGAACGTCATGGCAGATCAGAGACCCAGTACTTC.

V gene TRBV14 combines with J gene TRBJ2-3; 10 bases match TRBD2. There are 17 residues in the CDR3. From germline, CDR1 is SGHDN and CDR2 FVKESK. V dropped 1 base and J dropped 8; count of bases not matched to a gene: 12. Here the CDR3 DNA reads TGTGCCAGCAGCCAAGGGTCAAGCGGGGGGGCCTTCGGTACGCAGTATTTT. It encodes CASSQGSSGGAFGTQYF.